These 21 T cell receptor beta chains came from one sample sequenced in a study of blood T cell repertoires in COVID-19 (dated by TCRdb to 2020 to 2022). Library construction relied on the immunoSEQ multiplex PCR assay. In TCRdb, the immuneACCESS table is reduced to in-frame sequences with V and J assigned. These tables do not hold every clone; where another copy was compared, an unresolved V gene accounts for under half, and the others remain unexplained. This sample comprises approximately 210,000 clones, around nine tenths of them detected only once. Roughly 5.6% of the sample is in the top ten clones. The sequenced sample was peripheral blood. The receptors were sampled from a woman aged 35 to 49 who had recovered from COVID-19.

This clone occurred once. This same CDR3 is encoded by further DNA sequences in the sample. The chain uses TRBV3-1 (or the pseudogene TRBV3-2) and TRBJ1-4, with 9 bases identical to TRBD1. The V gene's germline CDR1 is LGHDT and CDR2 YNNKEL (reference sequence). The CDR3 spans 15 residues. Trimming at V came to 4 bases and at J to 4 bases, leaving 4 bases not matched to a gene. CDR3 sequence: CASSPPGQGNEKLFF. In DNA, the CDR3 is TGTGCCAGCAGCCCCCCGGGACAGGGTAATGAAAAACTGTTTTTT.

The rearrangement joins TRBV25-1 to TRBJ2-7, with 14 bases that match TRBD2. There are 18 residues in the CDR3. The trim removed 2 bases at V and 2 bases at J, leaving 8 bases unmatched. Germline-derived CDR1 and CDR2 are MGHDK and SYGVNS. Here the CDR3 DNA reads TGTGCCAGCAGTGAACTGACTAGCGGGAGGGCCAGGACCTACGAGCAGTACTTC. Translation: CASSELTSGRARTYEQYF.

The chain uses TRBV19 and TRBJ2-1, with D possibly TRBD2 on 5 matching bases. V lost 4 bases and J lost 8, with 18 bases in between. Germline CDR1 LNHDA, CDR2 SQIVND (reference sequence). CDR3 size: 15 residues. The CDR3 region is CASSKAASATHEQFF. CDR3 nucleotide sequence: TGTGCCAGTAGTAAAGCGGCCTCCGCTACGCATGAGCAGTTCTTC.

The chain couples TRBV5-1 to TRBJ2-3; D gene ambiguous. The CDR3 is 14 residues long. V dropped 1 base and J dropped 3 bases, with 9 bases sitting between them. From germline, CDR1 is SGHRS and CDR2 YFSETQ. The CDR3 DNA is TGCGCCAGCAGCTTGCGGTCGGTAACAGATACGCAGTATTTT. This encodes CASSLRSVTDTQYF.

In nucleotides, the CDR3 is TGTGCCAGCAGTCTACAGGGGAACACCATATATTTT. It translates to CASSLQGNTIYF. The chain recombines TRBV28 with TRBJ1-3, with 7 bases fitting TRBD1. The germline gives CDR1 MDHEN, CDR2 SYDVKM. The CDR3 sequence is 12 residues long. V was clipped by 5 bases and J by 7 bases; unmatched bases: 2.

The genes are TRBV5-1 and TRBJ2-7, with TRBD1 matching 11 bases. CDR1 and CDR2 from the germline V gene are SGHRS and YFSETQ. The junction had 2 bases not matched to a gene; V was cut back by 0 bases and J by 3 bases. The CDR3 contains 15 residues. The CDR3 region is CASSLADRGHYEQYF. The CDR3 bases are TGCGCCAGCAGCTTGGCGGACAGGGGGCACTACGAGCAGTACTTC.

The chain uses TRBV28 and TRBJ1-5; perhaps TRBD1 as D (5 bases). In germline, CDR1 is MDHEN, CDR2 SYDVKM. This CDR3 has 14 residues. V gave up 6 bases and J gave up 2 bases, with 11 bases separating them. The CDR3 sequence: CASRIDSRNQPQHF. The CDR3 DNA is TGTGCCAGCAGAATAGACAGTCGCAATCAGCCCCAGCATTTT.

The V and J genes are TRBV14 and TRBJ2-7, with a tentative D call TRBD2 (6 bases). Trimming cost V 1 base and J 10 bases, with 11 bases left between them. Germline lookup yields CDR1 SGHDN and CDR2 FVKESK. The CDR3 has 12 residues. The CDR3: CASSQAGGLQYF. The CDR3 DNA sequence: TGTGCCAGCAGCCAAGCCGGGGGTCTCCAGTACTTC.

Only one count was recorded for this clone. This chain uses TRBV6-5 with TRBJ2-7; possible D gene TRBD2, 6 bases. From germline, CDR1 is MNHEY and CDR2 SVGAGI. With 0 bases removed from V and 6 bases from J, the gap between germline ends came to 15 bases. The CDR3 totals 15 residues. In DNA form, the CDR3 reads TGTGCCAGCAGTTACTCCAATCGGGGAGGTGGCGAGCAGTACTTC. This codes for CASSYSNRGGGEQYF.

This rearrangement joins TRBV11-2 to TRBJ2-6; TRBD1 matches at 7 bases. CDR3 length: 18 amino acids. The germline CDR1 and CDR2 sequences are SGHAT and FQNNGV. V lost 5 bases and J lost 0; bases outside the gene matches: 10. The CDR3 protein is CASSPYRGPLSGANVLTF. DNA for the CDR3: TGTGCCAGCAGCCCGTACAGGGGACCGCTCTCTGGGGCCAACGTCCTGACTTTC.

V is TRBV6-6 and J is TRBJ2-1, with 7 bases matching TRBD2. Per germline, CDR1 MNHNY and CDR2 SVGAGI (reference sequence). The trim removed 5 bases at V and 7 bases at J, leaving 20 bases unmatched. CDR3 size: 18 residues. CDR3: CASSHHGGGTGGPNEQFF. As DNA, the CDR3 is TGTGCCAGCAGTCACCACGGGGGTGGGACGGGAGGTCCGAATGAGCAGTTCTTC.

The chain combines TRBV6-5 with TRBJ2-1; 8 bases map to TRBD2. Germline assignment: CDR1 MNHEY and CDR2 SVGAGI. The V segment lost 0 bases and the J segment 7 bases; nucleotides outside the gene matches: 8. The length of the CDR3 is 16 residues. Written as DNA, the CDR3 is TGTGCCAGCAGTTACTCGGCCGTAGCGGGGCAAAATGAGCAGTTCTTC. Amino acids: CASSYSAVAGQNEQFF.

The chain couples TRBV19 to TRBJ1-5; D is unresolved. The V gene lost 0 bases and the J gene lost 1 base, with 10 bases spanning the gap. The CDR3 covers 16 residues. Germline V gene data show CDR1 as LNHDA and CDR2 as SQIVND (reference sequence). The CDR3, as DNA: TGTGCCAGTAGTATAGATGGGCCCAGGAGCAATCAGCCCCAGCATTTT. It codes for CASSIDGPRSNQPQHF.

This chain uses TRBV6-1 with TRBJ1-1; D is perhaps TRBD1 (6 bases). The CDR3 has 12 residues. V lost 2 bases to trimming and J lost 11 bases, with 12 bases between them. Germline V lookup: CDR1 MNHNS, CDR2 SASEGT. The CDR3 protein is CASSEFEGGAFF. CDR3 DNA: TGTGCCAGCAGTGAATTTGAGGGGGGGGCTTTCTTT.

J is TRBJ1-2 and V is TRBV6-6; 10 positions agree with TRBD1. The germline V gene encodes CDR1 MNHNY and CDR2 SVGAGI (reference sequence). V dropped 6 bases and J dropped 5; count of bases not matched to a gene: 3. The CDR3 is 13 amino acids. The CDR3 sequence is CASRTGGWYGYTF. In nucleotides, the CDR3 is TGTGCCAGCAGGACAGGGGGCTGGTATGGCTACACCTTC.

CDR3 bases: TGTGCCAGCAGCGCCACTAGCGGGAGTAGCTACGAGCAGTACTTC. Translating gives CASSATSGSSYEQYF. The chain is built from TRBV9 and TRBJ2-7; 11 bases fit TRBD2. The V segment lost 3 bases and the J segment 3 bases; nucleotides outside the gene matches: 5. The CDR3 runs to 15 residues. Germline V gene lookup returns CDR1 SGDLS and CDR2 YYNGEE.

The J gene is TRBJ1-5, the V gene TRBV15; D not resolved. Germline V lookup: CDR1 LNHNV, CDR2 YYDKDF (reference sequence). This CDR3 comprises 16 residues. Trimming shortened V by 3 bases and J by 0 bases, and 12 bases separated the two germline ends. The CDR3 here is CATSSTAEYSNQPQHF. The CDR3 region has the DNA TGTGCCACCAGCAGTACAGCGGAGTATAGCAATCAGCCCCAGCATTTT.

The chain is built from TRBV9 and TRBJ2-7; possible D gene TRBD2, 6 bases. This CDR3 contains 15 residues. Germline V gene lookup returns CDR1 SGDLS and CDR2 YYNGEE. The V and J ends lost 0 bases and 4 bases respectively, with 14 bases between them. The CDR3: CASSVEGKGLYEQYF. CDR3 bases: TGTGCCAGCAGCGTAGAGGGGAAGGGACTTTACGAGCAGTACTTC.

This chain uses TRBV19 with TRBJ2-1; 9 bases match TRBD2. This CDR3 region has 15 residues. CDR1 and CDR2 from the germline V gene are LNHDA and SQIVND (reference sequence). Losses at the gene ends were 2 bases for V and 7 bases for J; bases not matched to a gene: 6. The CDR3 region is CASSISGRRRNEQFF. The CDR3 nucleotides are TGTGCCAGTAGTATAAGCGGGAGGAGGCGGAATGAGCAGTTCTTC.

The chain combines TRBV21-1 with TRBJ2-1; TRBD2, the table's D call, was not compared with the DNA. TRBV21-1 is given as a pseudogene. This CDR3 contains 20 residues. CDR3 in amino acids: CASSKKWLAGGIDSYNEQFF. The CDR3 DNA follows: TGTGCCAGCAGCAAAAAGTGGCTAGCGGGAGGGATAGACTCCTACAATGAGCAGTTCTTC.

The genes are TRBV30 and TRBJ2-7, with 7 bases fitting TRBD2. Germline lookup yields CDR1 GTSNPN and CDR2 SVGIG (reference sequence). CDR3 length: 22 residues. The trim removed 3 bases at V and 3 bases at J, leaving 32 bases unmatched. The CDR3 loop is CAWRSAWWQDEPYLTSLYEQYF. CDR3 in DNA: TGTGCCTGGAGATCGGCTTGGTGGCAGGATGAACCATATCTGACTAGCCTCTACGAGCAGTACTTC.